Listed here are 25 T cell receptor beta chains from one sample, sequenced in a study of identical twins. TCRdb recomputed calls from the 5' RACE reads with MiXCR, one row per CDR3 protein. This table holds approximately 700,000 distinct CDR3 sequences, around a sixth found once. These data were likewise used in another study, on T cells expressing NK-cell markers.

Sequenced: PBMCs. Source of these receptors: a woman under 30 in good health.

Only a few counts were recorded for this clonotype. This chain joins TRBV12-3 or TRBV12-4 and TRBJ2-5; 8 bases line up with TRBD2. This CDR3 has 15 residues. Trimming removed 3 bases from V and 1 base from J; junction bases left unmatched: 4. DNA for the CDR3: TGTGCCAGCAGTTTCGGGGGGGCATCCCAAGAGACCCAGTACTTC. Residues: CASSFGGASQETQYF.

This clonotype was seen only a few times. CDR3 in DNA: TGTGCCAGCACGGGAGGAAACTCCTACGAGCAGTACTTC. Residues: CASTGGNSYEQYF. The chain links TRBV13 to TRBJ2-7; 7 bases agree with TRBD2. The CDR3 loop spans 13 amino acids. CDR1 is PRHDT, CDR2 FYEKMQ, per germline (reference sequence). The V gene end was trimmed by 7 bases and the J gene end by 0 bases; junction bases not matched to a gene: 3.

A remark on this clonotype: The junction and the germline gene differ at one end; a read error may be behind it. The rearrangement uses TRBV2 and TRBJ1-1; the match to TRBD1 covers 8 bases. Germline values: CDR1 SNHLY, CDR2 FYNNEI. The CDR3 is made up of 12 amino acids. CDR3 DNA sequence: TGTGCCAGGGCGACAGGGGATACTGAAGTTTTCTTT. Residues: CARATGDTEVFF.

This clonotype was picked up a small number of times. The rearrangement uses TRBV20-1 and TRBJ2-1, with 8 bases identical to TRBD2. CDR3 length equals 14 residues. The germline CDR1 and CDR2 sequences are DFQATT and SNEGSKA (reference sequence). Trimming cost V 0 bases and J 6 bases; bases outside gene matches: 4. The CDR3 protein is CSARDRRGGNEQFF. In DNA, the CDR3 is TGCAGTGCTAGAGATCGCCGGGGGGGCAATGAGCAGTTCTTC.

CDR3 bases: TGCAGTGCCCGACAGGGGTATTCGGAGACCCAGTACTTC. It translates to CSARQGYSETQYF. The chain couples TRBV20-1 to TRBJ2-5; TRBD1 matches at 8 bases. CDR3 length: 13 residues. Germline V gives CDR1 DFQATT, CDR2 SNEGSKA (reference sequence). V dropped 6 bases and J dropped 5; count of bases not matched to a gene: 8.

The chain uses TRBV27 and TRBJ2-5; no reliable D call. V was pared by 5 bases and J by 5 bases, with 12 bases between. Germline-derived CDR1 and CDR2 are MNHEY and SMNVEV (reference sequence). The CDR3 contains 13 residues. CDR3 coding DNA: TGTGCCAGCAGTCCGAACCGGCAGGAGACCCAGTACTTC. It encodes CASSPNRQETQYF.

The rearrangement links TRBV20-1 to TRBJ1-3; D is possibly TRBD1 (5 bases). Trimming left V 6 bases short and J 0 bases short, with 9 bases between. CDR1 is DFQATT and CDR2 is SNEGSKA in the germline V gene (reference sequence). The CDR3 length is 13 residues. The CDR3 sequence is CSAGAFSGNTIYF. DNA for the CDR3: TGCAGTGCCGGGGCCTTCTCTGGAAACACCATATATTTT.

The chain joins TRBV3-1 to TRBJ2-1; no clear D gene. This CDR3 spans 16 amino acids. V lost 0 bases and J 4 bases, leaving 13 bases between the germline ends. Germline V gene data show CDR1 as LGHDT and CDR2 as YNNKEL (reference sequence). The CDR3 is CASSQDLTSEYNEQFF. DNA for the CDR3: TGTGCCAGCAGCCAAGATTTAACTTCCGAATACAATGAGCAGTTCTTC.

This clonotype was observed at least ten times. The DNA of the CDR3 is TGTGCCAGCAAAGTTGGGGCAGCCAACAATCAGCCCCAGCATTTT. Amino acids: CASKVGAANNQPQHF. The chain couples TRBV6-1 to TRBJ1-5; TRBD1 is a possible D gene (5 bases). The CDR3 has 15 amino acids. The germline V gene encodes CDR1 MNHNS and CDR2 SASEGT. V lost 7 bases, J lost 3 bases, and 16 bases lay in between.

V usage is TRBV11-2 and J usage is TRBJ2-1, with a tentative D call TRBD2 (6 bases). Germline CDR1 SGHAT, CDR2 FQNNGV. Trimming took 8 bases from V and 8 from J, leaving 22 bases between them. This CDR3 region has 15 residues. The CDR3 protein is CASQDLATLADEQFF. Written as DNA, the CDR3 is TGTGCCAGCCAAGATCTAGCGACACTAGCAGATGAGCAGTTCTTC.

The V call is TRBV14, the J call TRBJ2-1, with D possibly TRBD2 on 6 matching bases. The CDR3 totals 20 residues. From germline, CDR1 is SGHDN and CDR2 FVKESK. V shed 0 bases and J shed 0 bases, with 21 bases lying between them. The CDR3 loop is CASSQDRASATDSSYNEQFF. The CDR3 DNA reads TGTGCCAGCAGCCAAGACCGGGCTAGCGCTACTGATAGCTCCTACAATGAGCAGTTCTTC.

This clonotype was counted only a few times. The J gene is TRBJ2-3, the V gene TRBV5-1; 14 bases map to TRBD2. The CDR3 has 15 residues. Per germline, CDR1 SGHRS and CDR2 YFSETQ. Trimming removed 4 bases from V and 4 bases from J; junction bases left unmatched: 2. The CDR3 loop reads CASSTGLAGADTQYF. The CDR3 nucleotides are TGCGCCAGCAGCACGGGACTAGCGGGAGCAGATACGCAGTATTTT.

In its sample, this clonotype was seen many times. The V and J genes are TRBV6-2 or TRBV6-3 and TRBJ2-1; D is perhaps TRBD2 (6 bases). Germline V gene data show CDR1 as MNHEY and CDR2 as SVGEGT. Between the trimmed V and J ends, which lost 2 bases and 10 bases, there was a span of 18 bases. The CDR3 is 15 amino acids. The CDR3 nucleotides are TGTGCCAGCAGTTACCAGCGGGTATTGGGTGGCGAGCAGTTCTTC. This translates into CASSYQRVLGGEQFF.

J is TRBJ1-6 and V is TRBV2, with 7 bases aligning to TRBD1. This CDR3 contains 15 residues. V shed 7 bases and J 5 bases; nucleotides not matched to a gene: 8. In germline, CDR1 is SNHLY, CDR2 FYNNEI. CDR3 region: CASTRFQGDNSPLHF. The DNA for the CDR3 is TGTGCCAGCACTCGCTTTCAGGGGGATAATTCACCCCTCCACTTT. The full variable domain, in which reference TRBV2 and TRBJ1-6 provide the parts outside the CDR3, is EPEVTQTPSHQVTQMGQEVILRCVPISNHLYFYWYRQILGQKVEFLVSFYNNEISEKSEIFDDQFSVERPDGSNFTLKIRSTKLEDSAMYFCASTRFQGDNSPLHFGNGTRLTVT.

This clonotype has only a few counts. V is TRBV10-3 and J is TRBJ2-1, with TRBD2 matching 16 bases. The germline V gene encodes CDR1 ENHRY and CDR2 SYGVKD. The junction had 5 bases not matched to a gene; V was cut back by 6 bases and J by 0 bases. The CDR3 consists of 18 residues. CDR3 loop: CAIRPGTSGGASYNEQFF. The CDR3 region has the DNA TGTGCCATCAGGCCCGGGACTAGCGGGGGGGCCTCCTACAATGAGCAGTTCTTC.

This clonotype has a handful of counts. The V and J genes are TRBV3-1 and TRBJ2-1; TRBD2 agrees at 7 bases. The ends lost 2 bases at V and 0 bases at J; junction bases unmatched: 7. The CDR3 consists of 17 residues. Germline V gene lookup returns CDR1 LGHDT and CDR2 YNNKEL (reference sequence). CDR3 amino acids: CASSQSAGGSSYNEQFF. CDR3 nucleotides: TGTGCCAGCAGCCAATCGGCGGGCGGGAGCTCCTACAATGAGCAGTTCTTC.

This clonotype was observed a handful of times. The V and J genes are TRBV20-1 and TRBJ2-7; D could derive from TRBD1 or TRBD2 (6 bases each). CDR3 length equals 11 residues. The germline V and J ends were trimmed by 5 bases and 5 bases, with 10 bases remaining between them. Per the germline V gene, CDR1 is DFQATT and CDR2 is SNEGSKA (reference sequence). CDR3 in amino acids: CSAGGRNEQYF. The CDR3 DNA reads TGCAGTGCTGGGGGGCGGAACGAGCAGTACTTC.

This chain links TRBV29-1 with TRBJ2-3; D is perhaps TRBD1 (5 bases). Germline CDR1 reads SQVTM; CDR2 reads ANQGSEA. The CDR3 is 12 residues long. Between the trimmed V and J ends, which lost 7 bases and 3 bases, there was a span of 11 bases. The CDR3 DNA reads as TGCAGCGAAGGGGAATGGACAGATACGCAGTATTTT. Its translation: CSEGEWTDTQYF.

This clonotype appeared many times. The V and J genes are TRBV5-1 and TRBJ1-4, with D tentatively TRBD1 (5 bases). The CDR3 is 18 residues long. V gave up 2 bases and J gave up 0 bases, with 17 bases separating them. In germline, CDR1 is SGHRS, CDR2 YFSETQ. The CDR3 coding sequence is TGCGCCAGCAGCTTCCGAATGACAGACGACGCAACTAATGAAAAACTGTTTTTT. It codes for CASSFRMTDDATNEKLFF.

The chain combines TRBV12-3 or TRBV12-4 with TRBJ2-2; 7 bases align to TRBD2. This CDR3 comprises 17 residues. V shed 7 bases, J shed 5 bases, and the junction held 16 bases outside the gene matches. In nucleotides, the CDR3 is TGTGCCAGCACCTATAGGGCTAGCGGCTATTTAACCGGGGAGCTGTTTTTT. It specifies CASTYRASGYLTGELFF.

This clonotype was observed a few times. The chain uses TRBV7-2 and TRBJ2-1, with D maybe TRBD1 (5 bases). Trimming took 3 bases from V and 7 from J, leaving 16 bases between them. The CDR3 has 15 residues. The germline gives CDR1 SGHTA, CDR2 FQGNSA. In DNA, the CDR3 is TGTGCCAGCAGCTTGGCGCTGGGGCCTCAAAATGAGCAGTTCTTC. Protein product: CASSLALGPQNEQFF. The whole variable domain, remainder taken from reference TRBV7-2 and TRBJ2-1, is GAGVSQSPSNKVTEKGKDVELRCDPISGHTALYWYRQSLGQGLEFLIYFQGNSAPDKSGLPSDRFSAERTGGSVSTLTIQRTQQEDSAVYLCASSLALGPQNEQFFGPGTRLTVL.

This clonotype has at least ten counts. CDR3 residues: CASSLSGELFF. CDR3 nucleotide sequence: TGTGCCAGCAGTTTATCCGGGGAGCTGTTTTTT. V usage is TRBV12-3 or TRBV12-4 and J usage is TRBJ2-2, with D unresolved. The CDR3 spans 11 residues. The V end lost 2 bases, the J end lost 6 bases, and 1 base lay between the germline ends.

This clonotype turned up a few times. The chain couples TRBV6-6 to TRBJ1-1; TRBD1 aligns across 9 bases. This CDR3 spans 12 amino acids. Germline V gene lookup returns CDR1 MNHNY and CDR2 SVGAGI (reference sequence). The J segment lost 11 bases and the V segment lost 6 bases, leaving 7 bases of the junction unmatched. CDR3: CASSPQGAYAFF. The CDR3 DNA reads TGTGCCAGCAGCCCACAGGGGGCGTATGCTTTCTTT.

This clonotype was counted at least ten times. The chain employs TRBV18 and TRBJ1-1, with no clear D. Germline V gene lookup returns CDR1 KGHSH and CDR2 LQKENI. The germline V and J ends were trimmed by 5 bases and 0 bases, with 7 bases remaining between them. The CDR3 covers 13 residues. The CDR3 DNA reads as TGTGCCAGCTCAGGAAGTATGAACACTGAAGCTTTCTTT. It is translated as CASSGSMNTEAFF.

This clonotype has only a few counts. The chain has TRBV7-9 and TRBJ2-1, with TRBD2 identical over 7 bases. Germline V lookup: CDR1 SEHNR, CDR2 FQNEAQ (reference sequence). CDR3 length: 14 residues. Trimming removed 1 base from V and 6 bases from J; junction bases left unmatched: 3. CDR3 protein: CASSLVTSRNEQFF. Here the CDR3 DNA reads TGTGCCAGCAGCTTAGTGACTAGCCGCAATGAGCAGTTCTTC.